The 31 T cell receptor beta chains presented below share a single source sample, sequenced in a study of OX40 agonist ivuxolimab in advanced cancers. Library preparation used the immunoSEQ multiplex PCR assay. Here the immuneACCESS table is served through TCRdb, limited to in-frame sequences with V and J called. Missing clones are a known gap in these copies; in checked studies unresolved V genes cover under half, and the rest lacks a known reason. This sample has 70,000 or so clones in its table, and roughly 92% of those were observed once. The ten largest clones take up approximately 8% of the sample. The specimen comprised CD4+ or CD8+ T cells sorted from blood, sampled in a trial of the OX40 agonist ivuxolimab. The receptors stem from an adult with an advanced solid tumor such as melanoma, head and neck, liver or kidney cancer.

This clone was counted only a few times. The rearrangement uses TRBV2 and TRBJ1-5, with D unclear. This CDR3 spans 12 amino acids. The V gene lost 5 bases and the J gene lost 10 bases, with 12 bases spanning the gap. Germline CDR1 SNHLY, CDR2 FYNNEI. The CDR3 coding sequence is TGTGCCAGCAGTAGGATCCTCCCACCCCAGCATTTT. The encoded protein is CASSRILPPQHF.

The V gene is TRBV27, the J gene TRBJ1-2, with D unclear. The CDR3 spans 14 residues. Germline CDR1 is MNHEY and CDR2 is SMNVEV (reference sequence). V was trimmed by 5 bases and J by 5 bases, leaving 15 bases between them. The CDR3 spells CASSPSIGPYGYTF. DNA for the CDR3: TGTGCCAGCAGTCCCAGTATAGGACCATATGGCTACACCTTC.

The chain is built from TRBV27 and TRBJ2-5; 7 nucleotides line up with TRBD2. J was trimmed by 5 bases and V by 4 bases; bases with no gene match: 4. CDR3 length: 13 amino acids. From germline, CDR1 is MNHEY and CDR2 SMNVEV (reference sequence). CDR3 sequence: CASSWGGGETQYF. As DNA, the CDR3 is TGTGCCAGCAGTTGGGGCGGGGGTGAGACCCAGTACTTC.

The rearrangement joins TRBV5-4 to TRBJ2-7; D possibly corresponds to TRBD2 (7 bases). Germline V gene lookup returns CDR1 SGHNT and CDR2 YYREEE (reference sequence). The CDR3 spans 15 residues. The V gene lost 0 bases and the J gene lost 4 bases, with 14 bases spanning the gap. The DNA for the CDR3 is TGTGCCAGCAGCTTGGTCGGGGGGCCTTTATACGAGCAGTACTTC. Translation: CASSLVGGPLYEQYF.

The rearrangement uses TRBV4-1 and TRBJ1-1; 7 nucleotides line up with TRBD1. Germline CDR1 reads MGHRA; CDR2 reads YSYEKL. Losses at the gene ends were 4 bases for V and 5 bases for J; bases not matched to a gene: 7. There are 14 residues in the CDR3. CDR3 DNA: TGCGCCAGCAGCCTTGGTCAGGGGGGGACTGAAGCTTTCTTT. This sequence encodes CASSLGQGGTEAFF.

The rearrangement links TRBV19 to TRBJ1-1; unclear D gene. CDR3 length: 12 amino acids. V gave up 5 bases and J gave up 3 bases, with 7 bases separating them. Per germline, CDR1 LNHDA and CDR2 SQIVND (reference sequence). The CDR3 loop reads CASSVGHTEAFF. CDR3 nucleotide sequence: TGTGCCAGTAGTGTCGGACACACTGAAGCTTTCTTT. Supplemented by reference TRBV19 and TRBJ1-1, the full variable domain reads DGGITQSPKYLFRKEGQNVTLSCEQNLNHDAMYWYRQDPGQGLRLIYYSQIVNDFQKGDIAEGYSVSREKKESFPLTVTSAQKNPTAFYLCASSVGHTEAFFGQGTRLTVV.

CDR3 DNA: TGTGCCAGCAGTGACGAGGCAAGCGAGCAGTACTTC. Its protein product is CASSDEASEQYF. The chain combines TRBV2 with TRBJ2-7; D unresolved. Looked up from germline, CDR1 is SNHLY and CDR2 is FYNNEI. This CDR3 comprises 12 residues. V was pared by 3 bases and J by 6 bases, with 9 bases between.

This sequence joins TRBV9 and TRBJ1-3; the D is unclear. The V gene lost 3 bases and the J gene lost 4 bases, with 20 bases spanning the gap. The germline CDR1 and CDR2 sequences are SGDLS and YYNGEE. This CDR3 is built from 17 residues. In DNA, the CDR3 is TGTGCCAGCAGCGCCCCACGGACCAGGCTAGGCGGAAACACCATATATTTT. It is translated as CASSAPRTRLGGNTIYF.

J is TRBJ1-1 and V is TRBV5-4; D not resolved. V dropped 0 bases and J dropped 0 bases, with 6 bases sitting between them. Germline V gene data show CDR1 as SGHNT and CDR2 as YYREEE (reference sequence). The CDR3 consists of 14 residues. The CDR3 DNA is TGTGCCAGCAGCTTGGGGTCCGTGAACACTGAAGCTTTCTTT. Translation gives CASSLGSVNTEAFF.

This sequence joins TRBV7-8 and TRBJ2-1; unclear D gene. Trimming left V 5 bases short and J 4 bases short, with 6 bases between. There are 12 residues in the CDR3. Germline loops: CDR1 SGHVS, CDR2 FQNEAQ. CDR3 sequence reads: CASSLGYNEQFF. The DNA for the CDR3 is TGTGCCAGCAGCCTAGGGTACAATGAGCAGTTCTTC.

The sample holds a few counts of this clone. The CDR3 protein is CASSLSPGYYEQYF. In nucleotides, the CDR3 is TGTGCCAGCAGCTTAAGTCCAGGATACTACGAGCAGTACTTC. The J gene is TRBJ2-7, the V gene TRBV7-3; D is uncertain. Germline CDR1 and CDR2: SGHTA and FQGTGA. V was pared by 1 base and J by 3 bases, with 10 bases between. The CDR3 sequence is 14 residues long.

This clone was picked up a small number of times. The chain is built from TRBV11-2 and TRBJ2-2; the D gene is possibly TRBD1 (6 bases). Trimming removed 2 bases at V and 6 bases at J, with 16 bases between. This CDR3 spans 16 amino acids. The germline gives CDR1 SGHAT, CDR2 FQNNGV. The CDR3 spells CASSLSNTGFAGELFF. CDR3 nucleotides: TGTGCCAGCAGCTTATCGAATACAGGGTTCGCCGGGGAGCTGTTTTTT.

The CDR3, as DNA: TGTGCCAGCAGTCCCCGGGCCGTTCTCTCCTACGAGCAGTACTTC. It translates to CASSPRAVLSYEQYF. The J gene is TRBJ2-7, the V gene TRBV27; no reliable D call. Trimming removed 5 bases from V and 0 bases from J, with 14 bases in between. The CDR3 covers 15 residues. Germline V gene lookup returns CDR1 MNHEY and CDR2 SMNVEV (reference sequence).

The rearrangement uses TRBV30 and TRBJ1-6; D remains unclear. V was cut by 5 bases and J by 7 bases, with 12 bases left in between. The CDR3 consists of 13 residues. The germline CDR1 and CDR2 sequences are GTSNPN and SVGIG (reference sequence). Written as DNA, the CDR3 is TGTGCCTGGGAGGAGATTGGCAATTCACCCCTCCACTTT. It codes for CAWEEIGNSPLHF. Full variable domain (outside the CDR3, taken from reference TRBV30 and TRBJ1-6): SQTIHQWPATLVQPVGSPLSLECTVEGTSNPNLYWYRQAAGRGLQLLFYSVGIGQISSEVPQNLSASRPQDRQFILSSKKLLLSDSGFYLCAWEEIGNSPLHFGNGTRLTVT.

The chain has TRBV5-4 and TRBJ2-5, with D tentatively TRBD1 (5 bases). This CDR3 is 14 amino acids long. Germline V lookup: CDR1 SGHNT, CDR2 YYREEE (reference sequence). V was pared by 0 bases and J by 7 bases, with 13 bases between. This CDR3 is CASSLVMDMRTQYF. The CDR3 DNA is TGTGCCAGCAGCTTGGTCATGGACATGAGGACCCAGTACTTC.

This clone came up once. The V gene is TRBV7-9, the J gene TRBJ2-2; D uncertain. The CDR3 has 10 residues. The germline V gene encodes CDR1 SEHNR and CDR2 FQNEAQ (reference sequence). V lost 5 bases to trimming and J lost 6 bases, with 1 base between them. The CDR3 here is CASSAGELFF. CDR3 sequence (DNA): TGTGCCAGCAGCGCCGGGGAGCTGTTTTTT.

This clone was seen just once. The chain couples TRBV14 to TRBJ1-1; D gene ambiguous. Trimming pared 0 bases from V and 4 bases from J, leaving 6 bases between. From germline, CDR1 is SGHDN and CDR2 FVKESK. The CDR3 extends over 13 amino acids. DNA for the CDR3: TGTGCCAGCAGCCAAGATTATACCACTGAAGCTTTCTTT. Translated, it gives CASSQDYTTEAFF.

The rearrangement uses TRBV9 and TRBJ1-1, with 8 bases aligning to TRBD1. The CDR3 is 15 amino acids. Germline V lookup: CDR1 SGDLS, CDR2 YYNGEE. Trimming removed 4 bases from V and 0 bases from J; junction bases left unmatched: 5. The CDR3: CASSPRTGLNTEAFF. The CDR3 region has the DNA TGTGCCAGCAGCCCGCGGACAGGGCTGAACACTGAAGCTTTCTTT. Full variable domain (remainder filled in from reference TRBV9 and TRBJ1-1): DSGVTQTPKHLITATGQRVTLRCSPRSGDLSVYWYQQSLDQGLQFLIQYYNGEERAKGNILERFSAQQFPDLHSELNLSSLELGDSALYFCASSPRTGLNTEAFFGQGTRLTVV.

The chain recombines TRBV14 with TRBJ2-7; D not resolved. CDR1 SGHDN and CDR2 FVKESK come from the germline V gene. The CDR3 is made up of 13 amino acids. V was pared by 3 bases and J by 0 bases, with 6 bases between. CDR3 amino acids: CASSHGYSYEQYF. For the CDR3, the DNA is TGTGCCAGCAGCCACGGCTACTCCTACGAGCAGTACTTC.

The gene calls are TRBV7-6 and TRBJ1-3; a weak D match, TRBD1 (6 bases). This CDR3 has 15 residues. V shed 5 bases and J shed 2 bases, with 13 bases lying between them. Germline CDR1 is SGHVS and CDR2 is FNYEAQ. The CDR3: CASSRYRDTGNTIYF. The CDR3, as DNA: TGTGCCAGCAGCCGATACAGGGACACTGGAAACACCATATATTTT.

J is TRBJ2-2 and V is TRBV9; 9 bases fit TRBD2. The CDR3 extends over 15 amino acids. Trimming removed 3 bases from V and 4 bases from J; junction bases left unmatched: 4. From germline, CDR1 is SGDLS and CDR2 YYNGEE. CDR3 in DNA: TGTGCCAGCAGCGCTAGCGGGGCGAGCACCGGGGAGCTGTTTTTT. It yields the protein CASSASGASTGELFF.

The chain recombines TRBV11-3 with TRBJ1-2; D gene unclear. The CDR3 contains 13 residues. Germline V gene sequence: CDR1 SGHNT, CDR2 YENEEA. Trimming removed 6 bases from V and 2 bases from J, with 10 bases in between. CDR3 coding DNA: TGTGCCAGCAGGGGAGCTTCAAACTATGGCTACACCTTC. This translates into CASRGASNYGYTF.

The rearrangement joins TRBV7-9 to TRBJ2-7, with D possibly being TRBD1 (6 bases). CDR3 length equals 11 residues. V was shortened by 1 base and J by 8 bases, with 6 bases between the two germline ends. Germline V lookup: CDR1 SEHNR, CDR2 FQNEAQ (reference sequence). CDR3 sequence reads: CASSLGGQQYF. The CDR3 DNA sequence: TGTGCCAGCAGCTTAGGGGGGCAGCAGTACTTC.

The chain uses TRBV7-9 and TRBJ2-7; D may be TRBD1 or TRBD2 (5 bases each). Germline values: CDR1 SEHNR, CDR2 FQNEAQ (reference sequence). CDR3 size: 12 residues. Trimming removed 0 bases at V and 5 bases at J, with 5 bases between. The CDR3 nucleotides are TGTGCCAGCAGCTTAGCGGGGGACGAGCAGTACTTC. This sequence encodes CASSLAGDEQYF. Complete variable domain (other parts from reference TRBV7-9 and TRBJ2-7): DTGVSQNPRHKITKRGQNVTFRCDPISEHNRLYWYRQTLGQGPEFLTYFQNEAQLEKSRLLSDRFSAERPKGSFSTLEIQRTEQGDSAMYLCASSLAGDEQYFGPGTRLTVT.

The chain has TRBV5-1 and TRBJ2-1; TRBD2 agrees at 10 bases. The CDR3 length is 16 residues. Trimming removed 4 bases from V and 5 bases from J; junction bases left unmatched: 9. The germline V gene encodes CDR1 SGHRS and CDR2 YFSETQ. Here the CDR3 reads CASSITPGLANNEQFF. In DNA form, the CDR3 reads TGCGCCAGCAGCATAACCCCGGGACTAGCGAACAATGAGCAGTTCTTC.

The chain is built from TRBV4-1 and TRBJ1-2, with D possibly TRBD1 on 5 matching bases. Germline V gene data show CDR1 as MGHRA and CDR2 as YSYEKL. V was clipped by 1 base and J by 5 bases, with 11 bases between them. There are 14 residues in the CDR3. CDR3 amino acids: CASSQAAGRYGYTF. The CDR3 DNA is TGCGCCAGCAGCCAAGCGGCAGGGAGGTATGGCTACACCTTC.

The V call is TRBV27, the J call TRBJ1-1; D remains unclear. There are 13 residues in the CDR3. V lost 5 bases, J lost 4 bases, and 11 bases lay in between. The germline gives CDR1 MNHEY, CDR2 SMNVEV (reference sequence). This CDR3 is CASSLGVGTEAFF. CDR3 nucleotide sequence: TGTGCCAGCAGTCTGGGCGTGGGCACTGAAGCTTTCTTT.

This clone came up once. V is TRBV10-2 and J is TRBJ1-4, with D possibly being TRBD1 (5 bases). V was shortened by 3 bases and J by 3 bases, with 8 bases between the two germline ends. Germline V gene sequence: CDR1 WSHSY, CDR2 SAAADI. The length of the CDR3 is 14 residues. The DNA for the CDR3 is TGCGCCAGCAGTGACGGGGGTGCTAATGAAAAACTGTTTTTT. Protein sequence: CASSDGGANEKLFF.

The genes are TRBV5-1 and TRBJ2-2; TRBD1 is a possible D gene (5 bases). The V end lost 6 bases, the J end lost 3 bases, and 18 bases lay between the germline ends. The CDR3 covers 16 residues. Germline V gene sequence: CDR1 SGHRS, CDR2 YFSETQ. CDR3 in amino acids: CASTKAESGYTGELFF. The CDR3 region has the DNA TGCGCCAGCACCAAAGCCGAATCAGGGTACACCGGGGAGCTGTTTTTT. Drawing the rest from reference TRBV5-1 and TRBJ2-2, the complete variable domain is KAGVTQTPRYLIKTRGQQVTLSCSPISGHRSVSWYQQTPGQGLQFLFEYFSETQRNKGNFPGRFSGRQFSNSRSEMNVSTLELGDSALYLCASTKAESGYTGELFFGEGSRLTVL.

The chain couples TRBV5-1 to TRBJ2-7, with D perhaps matching TRBD1 (5 bases). The ends were cut back, 4 bases at V and 4 bases at J, with 15 bases in the middle. This CDR3 spans 14 amino acids. From germline, CDR1 is SGHRS and CDR2 YFSETQ. The CDR3: CASSPAGNRYEQYF. The CDR3 region has the DNA TGCGCCAGCAGCCCCGCAGGGAACCGATACGAGCAGTACTTC. Full variable domain (missing parts from reference TRBV5-1 and TRBJ2-7): KAGVTQTPRYLIKTRGQQVTLSCSPISGHRSVSWYQQTPGQGLQFLFEYFSETQRNKGNFPGRFSGRQFSNSRSEMNVSTLELGDSALYLCASSPAGNRYEQYFGPGTRLTVT.

V gene TRBV2 combines with J gene TRBJ1-5; a possible D gene is TRBD1 (5 bases). CDR1 SNHLY and CDR2 FYNNEI come from the germline V gene. The CDR3 sequence is 14 residues long. Trimming removed 1 base from V and 7 bases from J, with 11 bases in between. The CDR3 coding sequence is TGTGCCAGCAGTGAAGGGTGGGGCGAACAGCCCCAGCATTTT. This gives the protein CASSEGWGEQPQHF.